The 11 T cell receptor beta chains reported below all come from one sample, sequenced in a study of OX40 agonist ivuxolimab in advanced cancers. Assay: immunoSEQ multiplex PCR; the TCRdb copy retains only in-frame clones and omits some. The sample shows roughly 62,000 clones, approximately 81% of them seen only once. This specimen was CD4+ or CD8+ T cells sorted from blood, taken in a trial of the OX40 agonist ivuxolimab. The receptors originated from an adult with an advanced solid tumor such as melanoma, head and neck, liver or kidney cancer.

This clone was observed once. The genes are TRBV29-1 and TRBJ1-2; TRBD1 matches 7 bases. V lost 7 bases and J lost 5; bases outside the gene matches: 10. The CDR3 totals 13 residues. Germline V gene sequence: CDR1 SQVTM, CDR2 ANQGSEA. Here the CDR3 DNA reads TGCAGCGGTCGACAGGGATTAGAATATGGCTACACCTTC. Residues: CSGRQGLEYGYTF. The full variable domain, its missing parts supplied by reference TRBV29-1 and TRBJ1-2, is SAVISQKPSRDICQRGTSLTIQCQVDSQVTMMFWYRQQPGQSLTLIATANQGSEATYESGFVIDKFPISRPNLTFSTLTVSNMSPEDSSIYLCSGRQGLEYGYTFGSGTRLTVV.

The chain combines TRBV9 with TRBJ2-7, with 7 bases that match TRBD2. After removal of 4 bases from V and 1 base from J, the junction contained 8 bases not matched to a gene. This CDR3 is 15 amino acids long. The germline CDR1 and CDR2 sequences are SGDLS and YYNGEE. The DNA for the CDR3 is TGTGCCAGCAGCTTGCGGGGGACTGCGTCCTACGAGCAGTACTTC. As protein: CASSLRGTASYEQYF.

This chain joins TRBV6-5 and TRBJ2-2, with TRBD2 matching over 11 bases. The germline V gene encodes CDR1 MNHEY and CDR2 SVGAGI. The ends lost 2 bases at V and 9 bases at J; junction bases unmatched: 8. This CDR3 region has 16 residues. CDR3 bases: TGTGCCAGCAGTTACAGTCCTAGCGGGGGGAACCGGGAGCTGTTTTTT. Amino acid sequence: CASSYSPSGGNRELFF.

This chain connects TRBV7-8 to TRBJ2-6, with D uncertain. The CDR3 has 16 amino acids. Trimming removed 1 base at V and 2 bases at J, with 9 bases between. CDR1 and CDR2 (germline): SGHVS, FQNEAQ. The CDR3 bases are TGTGCCAGCAGCTTAGTTGGTCAGGCTGGGGCCAACGTCCTGACTTTC. It codes for CASSLVGQAGANVLTF.

J is TRBJ2-7 and V is TRBV9; 8 bases fit TRBD1. The CDR3 spans 15 residues. With 2 bases clipped from V and 1 base from J, the junction kept 5 bases outside the gene matches. In germline, CDR1 is SGDLS, CDR2 YYNGEE. This CDR3 reads CASSVGQGASYEQYF. The CDR3 region has the DNA TGTGCCAGCAGCGTCGGGCAGGGGGCGTCCTACGAGCAGTACTTC.

The CDR3 region is CASSLGRGGGVSYEQYF. CDR3 coding DNA: TGTGCCAGCAGCTTAGGGCGGGGGGGCGGTGTATCCTACGAGCAGTACTTC. This rearrangement joins TRBV7-2 to TRBJ2-7, with 9 bases that match TRBD2. The CDR3 is 17 residues long. V lost 1 base, J lost 1 base, and 8 bases stayed unmatched. Germline loops: CDR1 SGHTA, CDR2 FQGNSA.

The chain is built from TRBV27 and TRBJ2-6; possible D gene TRBD1, 7 bases. Looked up from germline, CDR1 is MNHEY and CDR2 is SMNVEV (reference sequence). The CDR3 length is 14 residues. Trimming shortened V by 6 bases and J by 13 bases, and 19 bases separated the two germline ends. CDR3 DNA sequence: TGTGCCAGCAGCCGGGGGACAGCCCTTAAGGTCCTGACTTTC. Its translation: CASSRGTALKVLTF.

The rearrangement links TRBV4-3 to TRBJ2-7, with D possibly being TRBD1 (5 bases). The germline V gene has CDR1 LGHNA and CDR2 YSLEER. V was cut by 1 base and J by 2 bases, with 12 bases left in between. The CDR3 loop spans 15 amino acids. This chain's CDR3 is CASSQGVGATYEQYF. For the CDR3, the DNA is TGCGCCAGCAGCCAAGGAGTAGGGGCAACCTACGAGCAGTACTTC.

This chain joins TRBV7-6 and TRBJ2-5; 7 bases fit TRBD2. V lost 4 bases, J lost 1 base, and 3 bases stayed unmatched. CDR3 length equals 14 residues. CDR1 SGHVS and CDR2 FNYEAQ come from the germline V gene. Here the CDR3 DNA reads TGTGCCAGCAGCTCCGGGGGGACCCAAGAGACCCAGTACTTC. Its translation: CASSSGGTQETQYF.

The V gene is TRBV7-8, the J gene TRBJ2-2, with a weak D call TRBD2 (5 bases). The CDR3 length is 15 residues. Germline V CDR1 and CDR2: SGHVS, FQNEAQ. V gave up 0 bases and J gave up 5 bases, with 10 bases separating them. The CDR3 nucleotides are TGTGCCAGCAGCTTAGCGTCTGAGGGAACCGGGGAGCTGTTTTTT. Its protein is CASSLASEGTGELFF.

The chain couples TRBV5-5 to TRBJ2-7; D ambiguous. V was cut by 0 bases and J by 2 bases, with 12 bases left in between. This CDR3 comprises 15 residues. Germline V gives CDR1 SGHKS, CDR2 YYEKEE (reference sequence). CDR3 region: CASSLVVRQTYEQYF. CDR3 in DNA: TGTGCCAGCAGCTTGGTAGTTCGGCAAACCTACGAGCAGTACTTC.